One and the same sample provided the 18 T cell receptor beta chains below, sequenced in a study of shared clonotypes between healthy human individuals. Terminally differentiated effector memory CD45RA+ cells were excluded from the naive CD8 cells, which were CD45RO-negative and positively selected for CCR7. Generated by immunoSEQ multiplex PCR, the TCRdb table keeps only in-frame clones and is missing some. Of roughly 590,000 clones in the sample, roughly 96% were seen once. Source material: naive CD8+ T cells sorted from blood. The receptor set was obtained from a woman in her 30s in good health.

The chain joins TRBV28 to TRBJ2-7, with D unresolved. The length of the CDR3 is 13 residues. V was clipped by 3 bases and J by 3 bases, with 9 bases between them. Germline V gives CDR1 MDHEN, CDR2 SYDVKM. CDR3 in DNA: TGTGCCAGCAGTTTTAACCAGGTCTACGAGCAGTACTTC. Translated: CASSFNQVYEQYF.

This chain uses TRBV4-1 with TRBJ2-7; 9 bases align to TRBD2. The CDR3 loop spans 13 amino acids. CDR1 is MGHRA and CDR2 is YSYEKL in the germline V gene. V lost 5 bases, J lost 3 bases, and 2 bases stayed unmatched. CDR3 DNA sequence: TGCGCCAGCAGCAGGACTAGCGTCTACGAGCAGTACTTC. Its translation is CASSRTSVYEQYF.

The chain links TRBV7-9 to TRBJ2-5; unclear D gene. CDR3 size: 17 residues. The V end was cut by 3 bases, the J end by 2 bases, with 19 bases between. Germline V gene sequence: CDR1 SEHNR, CDR2 FQNEAQ (reference sequence). CDR3 DNA sequence: TGTGCCAGCAGCTTCGAGATCCCTATTGGTGGGCAAGAGACCCAGTACTTC. Translation: CASSFEIPIGGQETQYF.

The chain has TRBV29-1 and TRBJ1-1; D not resolved. Germline V CDR1 and CDR2: SQVTM, ANQGSEA. CDR3 length: 13 amino acids. V lost 2 bases and J 5 bases, leaving 12 bases between the germline ends. The CDR3 protein is CSVESPWGTEAFF. The CDR3 nucleotides read TGCAGCGTTGAAAGTCCATGGGGTACTGAAGCTTTCTTT.

This chain connects TRBV28 to TRBJ2-3; TRBD2 agrees at 10 bases. This CDR3 has 15 amino acids. The V gene's germline CDR1 is MDHEN and CDR2 SYDVKM. J lost 1 base, V lost 5 bases, and 3 bases had no gene match. The CDR3: CASSEGTSGTDTQYF. DNA of the CDR3: TGTGCCAGCAGTGAAGGGACTAGCGGCACAGATACGCAGTATTTT.

A single count supports this clone. This chain links TRBV9 with TRBJ2-1, with TRBD2 as a possible D gene (6 bases). The CDR3 extends over 15 amino acids. The V gene lost 3 bases and the J gene lost 4 bases, with 14 bases spanning the gap. CDR1 SGDLS and CDR2 YYNGEE come from the germline V gene. The chain's CDR3 is CASSERDFRYNEQFF. As DNA, the CDR3 is TGTGCCAGCAGCGAACGGGACTTCCGATACAATGAGCAGTTCTTC.

The chain combines TRBV14 with TRBJ2-7; TRBD1 matches at 8 bases. With V trimmed by 4 bases and J by 2 bases, 7 bases remained unmatched. The CDR3 loop spans 15 amino acids. Germline CDR1 is SGHDN and CDR2 is FVKESK. CDR3 sequence reads: CASSPRQGYPYEQYF. Here the CDR3 DNA reads TGTGCCAGCAGCCCCCGACAGGGGTACCCCTACGAGCAGTACTTC.

This chain links TRBV19 with TRBJ2-3; TRBD2 matches 11 bases. With V trimmed by 5 bases and J by 2 bases, 6 bases remained unmatched. The germline V gene has CDR1 LNHDA and CDR2 SQIVND (reference sequence). The CDR3 extends over 16 amino acids. The CDR3 spells CASSPRTSGHTDTQYF. The CDR3 DNA follows: TGTGCCAGTAGTCCAAGGACTAGCGGGCACACAGATACGCAGTATTTT.

On this clone: The same CDR3 also results from other DNA sequences found in this sample. V usage is TRBV7-9 and J usage is TRBJ2-7; D is unclear. This CDR3 has 12 amino acids. Germline values: CDR1 SEHNR, CDR2 FQNEAQ (reference sequence). The V end lost 1 base, the J end lost 1 base, and 2 bases lay between the germline ends. The CDR3 DNA follows: TGTGCCAGCAGCTTAGTGTCCTACGAGCAGTACTTC. Its protein product is CASSLVSYEQYF.

The V and J genes are TRBV30 and TRBJ2-7, with D perhaps matching TRBD1 (6 bases). This CDR3 contains 12 residues. Trimming stripped 2 bases from V and 3 bases from J, with 8 bases between. CDR1 and CDR2 (germline): GTSNPN, SVGIG (reference sequence). The CDR3 DNA follows: TGTGCCTGGAGTCAGGGGATCTACGAGCAGTACTTC. It encodes CAWSQGIYEQYF.

The rearrangement joins TRBV25-1 to TRBJ1-3; TRBD1 might be the D (6 bases). The CDR3 length is 16 residues. V was pared by 3 bases and J by 4 bases, with 16 bases between. The V gene's germline CDR1 is MGHDK and CDR2 SYGVNS. CDR3 sequence: CASSDLLRGAGNTIYF. CDR3 DNA: TGTGCCAGCAGTGACCTACTTCGGGGGGCAGGAAACACCATATATTTT.

The DNA for the CDR3 is TGTGCCACCAGCAGTGGAGTGAGCAATCAGCCCCAGCATTTT. Its protein product is CATSSGVSNQPQHF. The rearrangement uses TRBV15 and TRBJ1-5; no clear D. Per the germline V gene, CDR1 is LNHNV and CDR2 is YYDKDF (reference sequence). Trimming left V 3 bases short and J 1 base short, with 7 bases between. The CDR3 sequence is 14 residues long.

This chain connects TRBV27 to TRBJ2-7; D gene unclear. The CDR3 has 13 residues. Trimming left V 5 bases short and J 6 bases short, with 14 bases between. Looked up from germline, CDR1 is MNHEY and CDR2 is SMNVEV (reference sequence). The CDR3: CASSASPLVEQYF. Here the CDR3 DNA reads TGTGCCAGCAGTGCAAGCCCCCTCGTCGAGCAGTACTTC.

The chain employs TRBV4-1 and TRBJ2-3; the match to TRBD2 covers 8 bases. V lost 0 bases, J lost 2 bases, and 7 bases stayed unmatched. This CDR3 is 17 amino acids long. The germline gives CDR1 MGHRA, CDR2 YSYEKL. CDR3 DNA sequence: TGCGCCAGCAGCCAAGAAGGCACTAGCGGAGTCACAGATACGCAGTATTTT. As protein: CASSQEGTSGVTDTQYF.

V gene TRBV27 combines with J gene TRBJ2-1; 8 nucleotides line up with TRBD2. The CDR3 runs 17 residues. After removal of 4 bases from V and 7 bases from J, the junction contained 15 bases not matched to a gene. Germline lookup yields CDR1 MNHEY and CDR2 SMNVEV (reference sequence). The DNA for the CDR3 is TGTGCCAGCAGTTGGGGCCTAGCGGGTAACGGAGGGAATGAGCAGTTCTTC. Translating gives CASSWGLAGNGGNEQFF.

The V and J genes are TRBV5-4 and TRBJ2-6, with a weak D call TRBD2 (6 bases). Per germline, CDR1 SGHNT and CDR2 YYREEE (reference sequence). The V end was cut by 4 bases, the J end by 3 bases, with 14 bases between. This CDR3 region has 16 residues. CDR3 nucleotides: TGTGCCAGCAGCCCACGCGGGGCCGGTGGGGCCAACGTCCTGACTTTC. Its protein product is CASSPRGAGGANVLTF.

The chain couples TRBV10-2 to TRBJ2-7; D ambiguous. CDR3 length equals 14 residues. CDR1 and CDR2 (germline): WSHSY, SAAADI. The V end lost 7 bases, the J end lost 2 bases, and 15 bases lay between the germline ends. The CDR3 DNA is TGCGCCAGCACCGCGTTCCGGAGCACCTACGAGCAGTACTTC. Translating it yields CASTAFRSTYEQYF.

The chain combines TRBV9 with TRBJ2-5; the D gene is possibly TRBD2 (6 bases). The V end lost 4 bases, the J end lost 1 base, and 11 bases lay between the germline ends. CDR1 and CDR2 from the germline V gene are SGDLS and YYNGEE. CDR3 length: 14 amino acids. In DNA form, the CDR3 reads TGTGCCAGCAGCTCCTGGGACTTCCAAGAGACCCAGTACTTC. As protein: CASSSWDFQETQYF.